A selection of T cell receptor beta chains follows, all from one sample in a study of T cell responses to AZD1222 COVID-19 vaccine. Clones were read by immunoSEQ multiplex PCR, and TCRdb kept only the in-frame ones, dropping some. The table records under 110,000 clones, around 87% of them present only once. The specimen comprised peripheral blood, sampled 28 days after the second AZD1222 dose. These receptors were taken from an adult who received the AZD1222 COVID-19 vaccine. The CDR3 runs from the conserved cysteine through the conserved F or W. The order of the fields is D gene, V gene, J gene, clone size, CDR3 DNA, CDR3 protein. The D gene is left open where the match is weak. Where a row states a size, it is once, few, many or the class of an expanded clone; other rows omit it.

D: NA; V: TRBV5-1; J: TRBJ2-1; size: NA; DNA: TGCGCCAGCAGCTTGGTGTCGGCTTTGGGCAATGAGCAGTTCTTC; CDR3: CASSLVSALGNEQFF
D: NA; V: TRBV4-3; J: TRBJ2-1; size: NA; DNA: TGCGCCAGCAGCCAAGAGAGGGACTCCTCCAGTGAGCAGTTCTTC; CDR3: CASSQERDSSSEQFF
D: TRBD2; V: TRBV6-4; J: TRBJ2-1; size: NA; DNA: TGTGCCAGCAGTGACTCCCCGATACCGGGGCTAGCGGGAGTTAATGAGCAGTTCTTC; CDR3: CASSDSPIPGLAGVNEQFF
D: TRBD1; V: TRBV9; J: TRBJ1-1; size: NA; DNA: TGTGCCAGCAGCGTCGGACAGGGCGTTAACACTGAAGCTTTCTTT; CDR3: CASSVGQGVNTEAFF
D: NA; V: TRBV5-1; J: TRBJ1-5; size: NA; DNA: TGCGCCAGCAGCTTGATAGGGGATCAGCCCCAGCATTTT; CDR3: CASSLIGDQPQHF
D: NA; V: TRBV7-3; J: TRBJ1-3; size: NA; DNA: TGTGCCAGCAGACCGGTTAGAAGGCAGTCTGGAAACACCATATATTTT; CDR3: CASRPVRRQSGNTIYF
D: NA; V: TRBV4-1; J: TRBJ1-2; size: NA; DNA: TGCGCCAGCAGCCAAGATCATCGGGAGCCCCATGGCTACACCTTC; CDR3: CASSQDHREPHGYTF
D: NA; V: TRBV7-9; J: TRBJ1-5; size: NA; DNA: TGTGCCAGCAGCCGGACGGGTATTGAGCCCCAGCATTTT; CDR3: CASSRTGIEPQHF
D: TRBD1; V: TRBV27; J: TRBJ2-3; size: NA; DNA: TGTGCCAGCGGGACAGCTAGCACAGATACGCAGTATTTT; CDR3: CASGTASTDTQYF
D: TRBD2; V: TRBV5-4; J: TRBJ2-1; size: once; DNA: TGTGCCAGCAGCGCGGGACTAGCGGGAGAATACAATGAGCAGTTCTTC; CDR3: CASSAGLAGEYNEQFF
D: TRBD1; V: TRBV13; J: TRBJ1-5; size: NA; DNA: TGTGCCAGCAGCCCACAGGGGGCGAGTCAGCCCCAGCATTTT; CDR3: CASSPQGASQPQHF
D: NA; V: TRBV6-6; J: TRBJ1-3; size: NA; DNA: TGTGCCAGCAGCTTACGGGGATCCTCTGGAAACACCATATATTTT; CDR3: CASSLRGSSGNTIYF
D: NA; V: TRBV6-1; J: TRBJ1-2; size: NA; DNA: TGTGCCAGCAGTGAAGCCTCGGACAGTAGAGGCTACACCTTC; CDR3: CASSEASDSRGYTF
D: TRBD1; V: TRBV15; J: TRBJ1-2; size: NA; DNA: TGTGCCACCAGCAGGAGGACAGGAGCCTCCTATGGCTACACCTTC; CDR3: CATSRRTGASYGYTF
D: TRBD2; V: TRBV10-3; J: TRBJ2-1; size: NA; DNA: TGTGCCATCAGTGAGTCACCTAGCGGGAGGCCTACTTACAATGAGCAGTTCTTC; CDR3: CAISESPSGRPTYNEQFF
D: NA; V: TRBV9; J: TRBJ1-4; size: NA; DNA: TGTGCCAGCAGCGTAGACCAGAATGAAAAACTGTTTTTT; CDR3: CASSVDQNEKLFF
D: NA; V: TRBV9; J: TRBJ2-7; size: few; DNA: TGTGCCAGCAGCGTAGGGCGATGGGGGGAGCAGTACTTC; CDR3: CASSVGRWGEQYF
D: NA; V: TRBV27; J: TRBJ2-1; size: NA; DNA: TGTGCCAGCAGTCCCGGGACTCCGTCCTACAATGAGCAGTTCTTC; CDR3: CASSPGTPSYNEQFF
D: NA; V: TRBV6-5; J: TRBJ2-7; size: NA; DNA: TGTGCCAGCACCCTCAACGGTGGAAGTGAGCAGTACTTC; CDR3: CASTLNGGSEQYF
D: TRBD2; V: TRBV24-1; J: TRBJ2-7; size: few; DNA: TGTGCCACCAGTCGGGTCATAAGGGAGGGTGGCCACGAGCAGTACTTC; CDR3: CATSRVIREGGHEQYF
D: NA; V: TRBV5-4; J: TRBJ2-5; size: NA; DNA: TGTGCCGTTAGTGCGGAGTACCAAGAGACCCAGTACTTC; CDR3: CAVSAEYQETQYF
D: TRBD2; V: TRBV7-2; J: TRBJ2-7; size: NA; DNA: TGTGCCAGCAGCACGGGGGGTCTTGTATACGAGCAGTACTTC; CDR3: CASSTGGLVYEQYF
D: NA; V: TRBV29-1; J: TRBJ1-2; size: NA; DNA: TGCAGCGTTGAAGAGAGAAGCCGACAGTTAGAAGGCTACACCTTC; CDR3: CSVEERSRQLEGYTF
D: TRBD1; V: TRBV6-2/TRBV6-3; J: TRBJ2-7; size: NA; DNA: TGTGCCAGCAGCTCAGACAGGGGAGGCTACGAGCAGTACTTC; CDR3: CASSSDRGGYEQYF
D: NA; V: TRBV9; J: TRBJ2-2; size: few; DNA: TGTGCCAGCAGCGTGGGACGGACCGGGGAGCTGTTTTTT; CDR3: CASSVGRTGELFF
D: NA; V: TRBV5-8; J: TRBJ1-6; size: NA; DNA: TGTGCCAGCAGCTTCATCCAGGGGAGCACCTATAATTCACCCCTCCACTTT; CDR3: CASSFIQGSTYNSPLHF
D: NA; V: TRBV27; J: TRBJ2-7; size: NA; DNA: TGTGCCAGCAGTTTATCGATCTCTAGCTCGGGTTACGAGCAGTACTTC; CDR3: CASSLSISSSGYEQYF
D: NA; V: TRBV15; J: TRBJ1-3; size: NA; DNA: TGTGCCACCAGCAGTCCCGGATACTCTGGAAACACCATATATTTT; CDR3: CATSSPGYSGNTIYF
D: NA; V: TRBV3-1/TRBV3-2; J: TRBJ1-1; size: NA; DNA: TGTGCCAGCAGCCAAACCGGTAGAGGGAACACTGAAGCTTTCTTT; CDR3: CASSQTGRGNTEAFF
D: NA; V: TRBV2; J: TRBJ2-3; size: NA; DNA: TGTGCCAGCAGTGAAGAGGGGACAGATACGCAGTATTTT; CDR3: CASSEEGTDTQYF
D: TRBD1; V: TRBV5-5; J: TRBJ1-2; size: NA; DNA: TGTGCCAGCAGCTTGGCCGGGACAGGGATCGGCTACACCTTC; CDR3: CASSLAGTGIGYTF
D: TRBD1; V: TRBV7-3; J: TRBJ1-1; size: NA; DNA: TGTGCCAGTAGGACGACAGGGTCCACTGAAGCTTTCTTT; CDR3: CASRTTGSTEAFF
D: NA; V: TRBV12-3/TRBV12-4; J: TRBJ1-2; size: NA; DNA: TGTGCCAGCAGCCCCGATCCAGTCTATGGCTACACCTTC; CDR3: CASSPDPVYGYTF
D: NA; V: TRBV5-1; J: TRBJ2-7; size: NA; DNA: TGCGCCAGCAGCTTAGGACGGCCAACCTCCTACGAGCAGTACTTC; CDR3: CASSLGRPTSYEQYF
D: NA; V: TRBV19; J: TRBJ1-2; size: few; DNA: TGTGCCAGTAGTATTCAGTCAGTCTTAAACTATGGCTACACCTTC; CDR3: CASSIQSVLNYGYTF
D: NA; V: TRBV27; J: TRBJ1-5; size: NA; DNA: TGTGCCAGCAACCAGGGCGGTTGGGGTCAGCCCCAGCATTTT; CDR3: CASNQGGWGQPQHF
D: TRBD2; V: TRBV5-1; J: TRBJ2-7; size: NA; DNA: TGCGCCAGCAGCTTGAATCGGCTAGCGGGAGGCTACGAGCAGTACTTC; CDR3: CASSLNRLAGGYEQYF
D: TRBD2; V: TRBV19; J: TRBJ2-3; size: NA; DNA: TGTGCCAGTAAGAATAGCGGGAGGGCCCCAGATACGCAGTATTTT; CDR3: CASKNSGRAPDTQYF
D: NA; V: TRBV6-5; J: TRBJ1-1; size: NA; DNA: TGTGCCAGCAGTTACCGTGTTGCGGCTGAAGCTTTCTTT; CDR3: CASSYRVAAEAFF
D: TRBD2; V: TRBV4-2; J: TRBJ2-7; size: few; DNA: TGTGCCAGCAGCCAGGAGACTAGCGCGAACGCCTACGAGCAGTACTTC; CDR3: CASSQETSANAYEQYF
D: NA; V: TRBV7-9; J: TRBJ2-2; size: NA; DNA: TGTGCCAGCAGCTTATCTGGGGGAACCGGGGAGCTGTTTTTT; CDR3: CASSLSGGTGELFF
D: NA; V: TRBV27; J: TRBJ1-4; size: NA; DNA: TGTGCCAGCAGTTTATCCCCCCTCGCAACTAATGAAAAACTGTTTTTT; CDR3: CASSLSPLATNEKLFF
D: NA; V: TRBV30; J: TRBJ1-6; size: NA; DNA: TGTGCCTGGATGGTCGAGGGGCCGCCTCGCAATTCACCCCTCCACTTT; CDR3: CAWMVEGPPRNSPLHF
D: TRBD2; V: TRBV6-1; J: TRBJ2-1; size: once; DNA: TGTGCCAGCAGTGACGGACTAGCCGGCGAGCAGTTCTTC; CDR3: CASSDGLAGEQFF
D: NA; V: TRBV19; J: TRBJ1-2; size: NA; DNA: TGTGCCAGCTGGTTCCTTCGCTACACCTTC; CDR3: CASWFLRYTF
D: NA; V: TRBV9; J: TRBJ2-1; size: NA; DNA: TGTGCCAGCAGCGGGGCGTACCGCAATGAGCAGTTCTTC; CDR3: CASSGAYRNEQFF